The 19 T cell receptor beta chains presented below share a single source sample, sequenced in a study of technical replicates of blood from several donors. TCRdb's table, derived via immunoSEQ multiplex PCR, lists solely in-frame clones and lacks some. The sample holds about 74,000 clones, approximately 95% seen once. Sequenced material: T cells isolated from PBMCs. The receptors stem from a human donor in good health.

The chain carries TRBV18 and TRBJ2-1, with 7 nucleotides matching TRBD1. CDR1 and CDR2 (germline): KGHSH, LQKENI. The CDR3 consists of 19 residues. V trimming: 4 bases; J trimming: 3 bases; junction bases outside the gene matches: 18. The DNA of the CDR3 is TGTGCCAGCTCACGGGTCCCGGGGACAGAGAGCTCCCTCTACAATGAGCAGTTCTTC. It yields the protein CASSRVPGTESSLYNEQFF.

The genes are TRBV27 and TRBJ2-1, with a weak D call TRBD2 (5 bases). Germline lookup yields CDR1 MNHEY and CDR2 SMNVEV (reference sequence). This CDR3 is 14 amino acids long. With 3 bases removed from V and 3 bases from J, the gap between germline ends came to 9 bases. The DNA of the CDR3 is TGTGCCAGCAGTTTGGTAGGGAGCTACAATGAGCAGTTCTTC. Translating it yields CASSLVGSYNEQFF.

The J gene is TRBJ2-2, the V gene TRBV7-2; D is unresolved. The CDR3 sequence is 13 residues long. V gave up 3 bases and J gave up 4 bases, with 6 bases separating them. Germline V gene data show CDR1 as SGHTA and CDR2 as FQGNSA. CDR3 coding DNA: TGTGCCAGCAGCTTGGCCCCCACCGGGGAGCTGTTTTTT. Its protein product is CASSLAPTGELFF.

This chain joins TRBV19 and TRBJ1-5; perhaps TRBD1 as D (5 bases). The CDR3 covers 16 residues. Looked up from germline, CDR1 is LNHDA and CDR2 is SQIVND (reference sequence). Trimming pared 3 bases from V and 3 bases from J, leaving 15 bases between. CDR3 loop: CASSIGGLIINQPQHF. Written as DNA, the CDR3 is TGTGCCAGTAGTATCGGGGGACTGATAATCAATCAGCCCCAGCATTTT.

The chain couples TRBV4-1 to TRBJ2-7, with 9 bases aligning to TRBD2. There are 16 residues in the CDR3. With 0 bases clipped from V and 7 bases from J, the junction kept 10 bases outside the gene matches. CDR1 and CDR2 from the germline V gene are MGHRA and YSYEKL. CDR3 DNA: TGCGCCAGCAGCCAAGAGGCCCTGGCGGGAGGGGGGGAGCAGTACTTC. Translated: CASSQEALAGGGEQYF.

J is TRBJ2-3 and V is TRBV6-1; tentatively, D is TRBD2 (6 bases). The CDR3 has 14 residues. CDR1 is MNHNS and CDR2 is SASEGT in the germline V gene. The ends were cut back, 7 bases at V and 5 bases at J, with 16 bases in the middle. The CDR3 nucleotides are TGTGCCAGCATTTTCGGGACTTCAGTAGATACGCAGTATTTT. Translating it yields CASIFGTSVDTQYF.

The genes are TRBV27 and TRBJ1-1; D is possibly TRBD1 (6 bases). The CDR3 consists of 16 residues. CDR1 MNHEY and CDR2 SMNVEV come from the germline V gene (reference sequence). Trimming stripped 1 base from V and 1 base from J, with 13 bases between. The CDR3 is CASSLFGQNTNTEAFF. As DNA, the CDR3 is TGTGCCAGCAGTTTATTCGGACAGAATACGAACACTGAAGCTTTCTTT.

This chain joins TRBV9 and TRBJ1-1, with D possibly matching TRBD1 (6 bases). This CDR3 spans 15 amino acids. Germline lookup yields CDR1 SGDLS and CDR2 YYNGEE. V shed 0 bases and J shed 4 bases, with 13 bases lying between them. CDR3 in amino acids: CASSVGDRSGTEAFF. CDR3 bases: TGTGCCAGCAGCGTAGGTGACAGGTCAGGCACTGAAGCTTTCTTT.

This chain joins TRBV19 and TRBJ2-2; 9 nucleotides match TRBD1. The CDR3 loop spans 12 amino acids. Germline V gene lookup returns CDR1 LNHDA and CDR2 SQIVND (reference sequence). The V segment lost 8 bases and the J segment 5 bases; nucleotides outside the gene matches: 0. The CDR3 protein is CASGTGTGELFF. In nucleotides, the CDR3 is TGTGCCAGTGGGACAGGGACCGGGGAGCTGTTTTTT.

The chain combines TRBV9 with TRBJ2-7, with 9 bases identical to TRBD1. The germline V gene has CDR1 SGDLS and CDR2 YYNGEE. Trimming cost V 3 bases and J 2 bases; bases outside gene matches: 3. The CDR3 runs 14 residues. The CDR3 spells CASSGGTGPYEQYF. In nucleotides, the CDR3 is TGTGCCAGCAGCGGAGGGACAGGGCCCTACGAGCAGTACTTC.

The V and J genes are TRBV28 and TRBJ1-5; 7 nucleotides match TRBD1. The ends lost 7 bases at V and 8 bases at J; junction bases unmatched: 8. Looked up from germline, CDR1 is MDHEN and CDR2 is SYDVKM. This CDR3 is built from 13 residues. The chain's CDR3 is CASTYETGKPQHF. CDR3 coding DNA: TGTGCCAGCACCTATGAGACAGGGAAGCCCCAGCATTTT.

V usage is TRBV6-5 and J usage is TRBJ1-1; D is perhaps TRBD1 (6 bases). In germline, CDR1 is MNHEY, CDR2 SVGAGI. Deletions cut 2 bases from V and 2 bases from J, with 15 bases between. The CDR3 is 16 amino acids. CDR3 amino acids: CASSYPRGAGNTEAFF. CDR3 sequence (DNA): TGTGCCAGCAGTTACCCCCGGGGGGCTGGCAACACTGAAGCTTTCTTT.

This rearrangement joins TRBV28 to TRBJ1-5; D is unresolved. The CDR3 extends over 15 amino acids. Trimming cost V 3 bases and J 2 bases, with 11 bases left between them. Germline-derived CDR1 and CDR2 are MDHEN and SYDVKM. CDR3 DNA sequence: TGTGCCAGCAGTTTGTATCTAACGGGCAATCAGCCCCAGCATTTT. Translation gives CASSLYLTGNQPQHF.

This chain uses TRBV6-5 with TRBJ1-4; D is unresolved. V gave up 2 bases and J gave up 4 bases, with 5 bases separating them. Germline lookup yields CDR1 MNHEY and CDR2 SVGAGI. The CDR3 is 13 amino acids. The CDR3 reads CASSYSYNEKLFF. DNA for the CDR3: TGTGCCAGCAGTTACAGCTATAATGAAAAACTGTTTTTT.

This clone has just one count. The chain is built from TRBV6-1 and TRBJ2-5; a weak D match, TRBD2 (7 bases). Per germline, CDR1 MNHNS and CDR2 SASEGT. Trimming stripped 4 bases from V and 5 bases from J, with 17 bases between. This CDR3 has 15 residues. CDR3 region: CASSVGGAVDETQYF. The CDR3 DNA is TGTGCCAGCAGTGTGGGGGGGGCAGTTGATGAGACCCAGTACTTC.

The chain uses TRBV4-1 and TRBJ2-3; 12 bases agree with TRBD2. V lost 1 base, J lost 1 base, and 15 bases stayed unmatched. Germline assignment: CDR1 MGHRA and CDR2 YSYEKL. The CDR3 contains 21 residues. CDR3 residues: CASSQVILAGGPRSGTDTQYF. CDR3 DNA sequence: TGCGCCAGCAGCCAAGTTATTCTAGCGGGGGGGCCACGATCCGGCACAGATACGCAGTATTTT.

This sequence joins TRBV11-3 and TRBJ2-5; possibly TRBD1 for D (6 bases). The germline CDR1 and CDR2 sequences are SGHNT and YENEEA. Trimming removed 1 base at V and 5 bases at J, with 11 bases between. The CDR3 is made up of 14 amino acids. CDR3 sequence reads: CASSLGGQGETQYF. In DNA, the CDR3 is TGTGCCAGCAGCTTAGGGGGACAAGGGGAGACCCAGTACTTC.

This CDR3 is CASNPVGEYYGYTF. The CDR3 nucleotides are TGTGCCAGCAACCCGGTCGGGGAGTACTATGGCTACACCTTC. The V call is TRBV6-5, the J call TRBJ1-2, with D unresolved. Trimming cost V 7 bases and J 3 bases, with 15 bases left between them. The CDR3 is made up of 14 amino acids. CDR1 is MNHEY, CDR2 SVGAGI, per germline.

The rearrangement uses TRBV4-1 and TRBJ2-7, with 8 positions matching TRBD1. Trimming took 5 bases from V and 0 from J; bases not matched to a gene: 12. This CDR3 has 17 amino acids. Germline CDR1 MGHRA, CDR2 YSYEKL. CDR3 DNA sequence: TGCGCCAGCAGCGCTCCTATCAGGGGGCGCCCCTCCTACGAGCAGTACTTC. This sequence encodes CASSAPIRGRPSYEQYF.